Following are 25 T cell receptor beta chains from one sample sequenced in a study of T-cell memory formation after mild COVID-19. TCRdb called the 5' RACE reads again in MiXCR, with one record for every CDR3 protein. This sample has under 60,000 distinct CDR3 sequences, with 9.3% found just once. Material: PBMCs or a T cell subset sorted from them (not recorded which). The receptors shown here come from an adult woman who had mild COVID-19 (a few samples of this study predate the infection). Cell type and time point are not known.

As regards this clonotype: A much larger clone is a single base away; this may be a read error. The chain links TRBV12-3 or TRBV12-4 to TRBJ1-2; D gene unclear. Deletions cut 7 bases from V and 4 bases from J, with 16 bases between. The CDR3 runs 14 residues. CDR3 sequence (DNA): TGTGCCAGCAATTCCGGAGGATACAGCTATGGCTACACCTTC. Its protein product is CASNSGGYSYGYTF.

This clonotype was observed a handful of times. CDR3 in amino acids: CASSLGQANNEQFF. CDR3 coding DNA: TGCGCCAGCAGCTTGGGGCAGGCTAACAATGAGCAGTTCTTC. This chain uses TRBV5-1 with TRBJ2-1; D remains unclear. Trimming pared 0 bases from V and 5 bases from J, leaving 9 bases between. This CDR3 spans 14 amino acids. Germline V gene lookup returns CDR1 SGHRS and CDR2 YFSETQ. The variable domain in full, completed from reference TRBV5-1 and TRBJ2-1, reads KAGVTQTPRYLIKTRGQQVTLSCSPISGHRSVSWYQQTPGQGLQFLFEYFSETQRNKGNFPGRFSGRQFSNSRSEMNVSTLELGDSALYLCASSLGQANNEQFFGPGTRLTVL.

This clonotype was detected many times. This sequence joins TRBV12-3 or TRBV12-4 and TRBJ1-1; a weak D match, TRBD1 (5 bases). Deletions cut 2 bases from V and 6 bases from J, with 7 bases between. This CDR3 comprises 12 residues. The CDR3 DNA reads TGTGCCAGCAGTTTACGGGGGGCTGAAGCTTTCTTT. Its protein is CASSLRGAEAFF.

This clonotype occurred many times. This chain joins TRBV5-5 and TRBJ2-7; D gene uncertain. From germline, CDR1 is SGHKS and CDR2 YYEKEE (reference sequence). The CDR3 has 13 residues. V was trimmed by 0 bases and J by 3 bases, leaving 7 bases between them. The CDR3 sequence is CASSLVGVYEQYF. The CDR3 DNA follows: TGTGCCAGCAGCTTGGTTGGGGTCTACGAGCAGTACTTC.

The chain couples TRBV4-1 to TRBJ2-2; perhaps D is TRBD1 or TRBD2 (5 bases each). The V end was cut by 4 bases, the J end by 5 bases, with 20 bases between. CDR3 length equals 17 residues. Germline CDR1 reads MGHRA; CDR2 reads YSYEKL. The chain's CDR3 is CASSPLVARGRTGELFF. The CDR3 coding sequence is TGCGCCAGCAGCCCCCTGGTAGCGAGGGGCCGGACCGGGGAGCTGTTTTTT.

This chain links TRBV4-3 with TRBJ2-7; a weak D match, TRBD2 (5 bases). CDR1 and CDR2 from the germline V gene are LGHNA and YSLEER. There are 13 residues in the CDR3. The germline V and J ends were trimmed by 1 base and 6 bases, with 10 bases remaining between them. CDR3: CASSQAGSTEQYF. The CDR3 region has the DNA TGCGCCAGCAGCCAAGCGGGAAGCACCGAGCAGTACTTC.

This chain links TRBV9 with TRBJ1-1, with 7 bases that match TRBD1. Unmatched junction bases numbered 10, after V lost 1 base and J lost 4 bases. Germline CDR1 SGDLS, CDR2 YYNGEE. CDR3 length: 16 amino acids. The CDR3 region is CASSVTFQGECTEAFF. The CDR3 DNA is TGTGCCAGCAGCGTAACATTTCAGGGGGAATGCACTGAAGCTTTCTTT.

This clonotype was counted ten times or more. The V call is TRBV4-2, the J call TRBJ2-4, with 7 bases fitting TRBD1. This CDR3 spans 16 amino acids. Germline values: CDR1 LGHNA, CDR2 YNFKEQ. The V gene end was trimmed by 4 bases and the J gene end by 3 bases; junction bases not matched to a gene: 9. The CDR3, as DNA: TGTGCCAGCAGCCGAGAAAACAGGGGTGGCAAAAACATTCAGTACTTC. Amino acid sequence: CASSRENRGGKNIQYF.

This clonotype was detected many times. V usage is TRBV19 and J usage is TRBJ2-7; unclear D gene. The CDR3 has 14 residues. Germline CDR1 reads LNHDA; CDR2 reads SQIVND (reference sequence). V shed 3 bases and J shed 1 base, with 10 bases lying between them. The CDR3 DNA sequence: TGTGCCAGTAGTATCACCCCGGCTTCCTACGAGCAGTACTTC. Encoded protein: CASSITPASYEQYF. The whole variable domain, remainder taken from reference TRBV19 and TRBJ2-7, is DGGITQSPKYLFRKEGQNVTLSCEQNLNHDAMYWYRQDPGQGLRLIYYSQIVNDFQKGDIAEGYSVSREKKESFPLTVTSAQKNPTAFYLCASSITPASYEQYFGPGTRLTVT.

This clonotype was observed a single time. The chain links TRBV6-2 or TRBV6-3 to TRBJ2-1; TRBD2 matches at 8 bases. Germline loops: CDR1 MNHEY, CDR2 SVGEGT. Trimming removed 2 bases from V and 2 bases from J; junction bases left unmatched: 5. The CDR3 is 16 residues long. CDR3 DNA: TGTGCCAGCAGTTACGGGGGTAGCGGGGCCTACAATGAGCAGTTCTTC. Protein sequence: CASSYGGSGAYNEQFF.

This clonotype was seen a handful of times. This chain links TRBV18 with TRBJ2-1; 8 positions match TRBD1. V gave up 6 bases and J gave up 7 bases; unmatched junction bases: 17. Germline values: CDR1 KGHSH, CDR2 LQKENI. The CDR3 contains 17 residues. The DNA for the CDR3 is TGTGCCAGCTCCCCTAACACCTATGACAGGGGAATAAATGAGCAGTTCTTC. Translating gives CASSPNTYDRGINEQFF. Together with reference TRBV18 and TRBJ2-1, the CDR3 gives the full variable domain: NAGVMQNPRHLVRRRGQEARLRCSPMKGHSHVYWYRQLPEEGLKFMVYLQKENIIDESGMPKERFSAEFPKEGPSILRIQQVVRGDSAAYFCASSPNTYDRGINEQFFGPGTRLTVL.

The chain joins TRBV2 to TRBJ2-7; maybe TRBD1 (6 bases). Trimming removed 7 bases from V and 2 bases from J, with 15 bases in between. The CDR3 sequence is 14 residues long. CDR1 and CDR2 (germline): SNHLY, FYNNEI. CDR3 region: CASKIQGTAYEQYF. In nucleotides, the CDR3 is TGTGCCAGCAAGATACAGGGTACCGCCTACGAGCAGTACTTC.

At least ten counts were recorded for this clonotype. This chain links TRBV12-3 or TRBV12-4 with TRBJ1-4; possibly TRBD1 for D (6 bases). Trimming removed 3 bases at V and 6 bases at J, with 17 bases between. This CDR3 contains 16 residues. CDR3 nucleotide sequence: TGTGCCAGCAGTTTTTCCCCGGACAGCCGAGATGAAAAACTGTTTTTT. The encoded protein is CASSFSPDSRDEKLFF.

This clonotype has a single count. The CDR3 sequence: CASSQGTASYEQYF. The CDR3 DNA follows: TGTGCCAGCAGCCAAGGGACAGCCTCGTACGAGCAGTACTTC. The chain couples TRBV3-1 to TRBJ2-7, with D tentatively TRBD1 (6 bases). V was shortened by 1 base and J by 4 bases, with 11 bases between the two germline ends. The germline gives CDR1 LGHDT, CDR2 YNNKEL (reference sequence). This CDR3 contains 14 residues.

This clonotype was counted at least ten times. The V call is TRBV19, the J call TRBJ2-1; D tentatively reads TRBD1 or TRBD2 (6 bases each). The CDR3 contains 15 residues. CDR1 and CDR2 (germline): LNHDA, SQIVND (reference sequence). V was cut by 6 bases and J by 9 bases, with 21 bases left in between. The CDR3 sequence: CASRSPGDSWGEQFF. CDR3 DNA sequence: TGTGCCAGTAGGTCACCAGGGGACTCTTGGGGTGAGCAGTTCTTC.

This chain uses TRBV20-1 with TRBJ2-2; TRBD2 aligns across 13 bases. This CDR3 region has 14 residues. Germline V gives CDR1 DFQATT, CDR2 SNEGSKA (reference sequence). V gave up 5 bases and J gave up 7 bases; unmatched junction bases: 4. The CDR3 bases are TGCAGTGCTCAGGGACTAGCGGGGATCGGGGAGCTGTTTTTT. Its protein is CSAQGLAGIGELFF.

This clonotype occurred many times. The chain joins TRBV29-1 to TRBJ2-7, with 9 bases identical to TRBD2. J lost 2 bases, V lost 6 bases, and 5 bases had no gene match. In germline, CDR1 is SQVTM, CDR2 ANQGSEA. This CDR3 is built from 13 residues. The chain's CDR3 is CSVRTSAAYEQYF. The CDR3 nucleotides are TGCAGCGTCCGGACTAGCGCCGCCTACGAGCAGTACTTC.

This chain connects TRBV7-2 to TRBJ2-7; 7 bases agree with TRBD1. Germline CDR1 SGHTA, CDR2 FQGNSA. V was clipped by 5 bases and J by 3 bases; unmatched bases: 7. There are 14 residues in the CDR3. The CDR3 DNA follows: TGTGCCAGCAGCGTTGACAGGGTTTACTACGAGCAGTACTTC. It is translated as CASSVDRVYYEQYF. The entire variable domain, with the rest obtained from reference TRBV7-2 and TRBJ2-7, is as follows: GAGVSQSPSNKVTEKGKDVELRCDPISGHTALYWYRQSLGQGLEFLIYFQGNSAPDKSGLPSDRFSAERTGGSVSTLTIQRTQQEDSAVYLCASSVDRVYYEQYFGPGTRLTVT.

At least ten counts were recorded for this clonotype. The chain uses TRBV6-5 and TRBJ2-3; 10 bases fit TRBD1. Germline lookup yields CDR1 MNHEY and CDR2 SVGAGI. This CDR3 is built from 16 residues. After removal of 4 bases from V and 4 bases from J, the junction contained 8 bases not matched to a gene. CDR3 in DNA: TGTGCCAGCAGTTCATATCCGGGACAGGGGTCAGATACGCAGTATTTT. Its translation: CASSSYPGQGSDTQYF.

This clonotype was detected ten times or more. This rearrangement joins TRBV20-1 to TRBJ2-3; 10 bases are a match to TRBD1. The germline V gene has CDR1 DFQATT and CDR2 SNEGSKA (reference sequence). J gave up 4 bases and V 4 bases, and 5 bases lay outside the gene matches. CDR3 length: 14 residues. The CDR3 reads CSATGQGKADTQYF. The CDR3 region has the DNA TGCAGTGCTACGGGACAGGGGAAGGCAGATACGCAGTATTTT.

The J gene is TRBJ1-1, the V gene TRBV12-3 or TRBV12-4; tentative D call: TRBD1 (5 bases). Trimming pared 1 base from V and 3 bases from J, leaving 9 bases between. There are 14 residues in the CDR3. In DNA, the CDR3 is TGTGCCAGCAGTTTAGGGGGGGGATACACTGAAGCTTTCTTT. Translation: CASSLGGGYTEAFF.

This clonotype showed up many times. This chain joins TRBV5-6 and TRBJ1-5; 7 bases are a match to TRBD1. This CDR3 is 15 amino acids long. Trimming cost V 0 bases and J 3 bases; bases outside gene matches: 3. Germline assignment: CDR1 SGHDT and CDR2 YYEEEE. CDR3 coding DNA: TGTGCCAGCAGCTTGGGACAGGGTCCCAATCAGCCCCAGCATTTT. Translated, it gives CASSLGQGPNQPQHF.

This chain joins TRBV9 and TRBJ2-1; 8 bases match TRBD2. V lost 0 bases and J lost 7; bases outside the gene matches: 6. Germline V gene data show CDR1 as SGDLS and CDR2 as YYNGEE. This CDR3 has 15 residues. The CDR3 bases are TGTGCCAGCAGCGTAGTGACCGGGGGGGCAAATGAGCAGTTCTTC. It yields the protein CASSVVTGGANEQFF.

This clonotype has a handful of counts. The chain employs TRBV12-3 or TRBV12-4 and TRBJ2-2; D perhaps matches TRBD1 (6 bases). V was cut by 6 bases and J by 4 bases, with 18 bases left in between. This CDR3 comprises 16 residues. DNA of the CDR3: TGTGCCAGCAGCGAAACCGGCAGGGGCGGCACCGGGGAGCTGTTTTTT. Its protein is CASSETGRGGTGELFF.

This clonotype was seen repeatedly, ten times or more. V is TRBV5-6 and J is TRBJ2-4; D is ambiguous. The V gene lost 0 bases and the J gene lost 0 bases, with 4 bases spanning the gap. The CDR3 runs 14 residues. Germline values: CDR1 SGHDT, CDR2 YYEEEE. The CDR3 loop is CASSLALAKNIQYF. CDR3 DNA: TGTGCCAGCAGCTTGGCACTAGCCAAAAACATTCAGTACTTC.